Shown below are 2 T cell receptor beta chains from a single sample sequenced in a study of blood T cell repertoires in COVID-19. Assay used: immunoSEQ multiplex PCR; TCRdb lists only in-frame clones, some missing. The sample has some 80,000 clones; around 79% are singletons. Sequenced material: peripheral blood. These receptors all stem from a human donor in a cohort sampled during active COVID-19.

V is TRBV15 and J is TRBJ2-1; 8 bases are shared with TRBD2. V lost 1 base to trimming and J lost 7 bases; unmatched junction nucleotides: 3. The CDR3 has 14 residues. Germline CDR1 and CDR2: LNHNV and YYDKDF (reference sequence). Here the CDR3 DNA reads TGTGCCACCAGCAGAGCGCTAGCGGGTAATGAGCAGTTCTTC. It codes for CATSRALAGNEQFF.

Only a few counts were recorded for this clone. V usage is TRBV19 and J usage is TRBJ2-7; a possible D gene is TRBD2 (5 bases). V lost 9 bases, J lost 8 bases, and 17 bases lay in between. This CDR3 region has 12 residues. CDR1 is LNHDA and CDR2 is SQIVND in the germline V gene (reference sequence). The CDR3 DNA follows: TGTGCCAGCCCCCGATCCGGGGTTAAGCAGTACGTC. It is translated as CASPRSGVKQYV.